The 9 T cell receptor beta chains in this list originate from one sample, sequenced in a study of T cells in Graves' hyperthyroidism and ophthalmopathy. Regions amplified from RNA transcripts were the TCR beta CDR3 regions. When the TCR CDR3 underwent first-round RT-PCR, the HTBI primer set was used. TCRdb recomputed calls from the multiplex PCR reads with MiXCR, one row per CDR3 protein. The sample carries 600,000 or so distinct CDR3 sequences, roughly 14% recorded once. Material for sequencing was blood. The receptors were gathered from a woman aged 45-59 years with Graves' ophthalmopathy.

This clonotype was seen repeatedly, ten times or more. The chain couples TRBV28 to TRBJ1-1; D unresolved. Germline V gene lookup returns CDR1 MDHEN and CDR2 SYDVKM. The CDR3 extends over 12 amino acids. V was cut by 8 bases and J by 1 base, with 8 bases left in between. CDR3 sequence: CASYLGNTEAFF. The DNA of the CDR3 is TGTGCCAGCTACCTAGGGAACACTGAAGCTTTCTTT. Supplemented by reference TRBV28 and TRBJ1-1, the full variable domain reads DVKVTQSSRYLVKRTGEKVFLECVQDMDHENMFWYRQDPGLGLRLIYFSYDVKMKEKGDIPEGYSVSREKKERFSLILESASTNQTSMYLCASYLGNTEAFFGQGTRLTVV.

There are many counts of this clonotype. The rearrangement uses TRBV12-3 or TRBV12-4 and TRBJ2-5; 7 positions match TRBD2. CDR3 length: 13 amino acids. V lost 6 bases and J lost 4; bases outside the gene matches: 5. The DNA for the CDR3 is TGTGCCAGCAGAGCGGGAAGGGTAGAGACCCAGTACTTC. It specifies CASRAGRVETQYF.

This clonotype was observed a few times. As DNA, the CDR3 is TGCGCCAGCAGCCGAGCCCCCAGCGGGAGGTCAGATACGCAGTATTTT. Amino acids: CASSRAPSGRSDTQYF. This chain joins TRBV5-1 and TRBJ2-3; 9 bases match TRBD2. Germline CDR1 and CDR2: SGHRS and YFSETQ. This CDR3 spans 16 amino acids. Unmatched junction bases numbered 10, after V lost 4 bases and J lost 4 bases.

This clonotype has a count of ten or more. CDR3 nucleotide sequence: TGTGCCAGCAGCTGGGGACAGGGGGCTGGCGAGCAGTACTTC. Residues: CASSWGQGAGEQYF. The chain joins TRBV5-6 to TRBJ2-7; TRBD1 aligns across 12 bases. The germline V gene encodes CDR1 SGHDT and CDR2 YYEEEE. Germline trimming cut 3 bases from V and 6 bases from J; bases unmatched to any gene: 4. CDR3 length equals 14 residues.

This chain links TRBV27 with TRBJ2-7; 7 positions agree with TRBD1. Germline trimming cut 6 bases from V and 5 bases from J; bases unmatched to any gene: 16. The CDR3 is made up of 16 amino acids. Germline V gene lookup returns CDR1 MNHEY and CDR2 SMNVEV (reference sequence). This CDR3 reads CASSPTTQGDSDEQYF. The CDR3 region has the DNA TGTGCCAGCAGCCCTACCACCCAGGGGGATTCGGACGAGCAGTACTTC.

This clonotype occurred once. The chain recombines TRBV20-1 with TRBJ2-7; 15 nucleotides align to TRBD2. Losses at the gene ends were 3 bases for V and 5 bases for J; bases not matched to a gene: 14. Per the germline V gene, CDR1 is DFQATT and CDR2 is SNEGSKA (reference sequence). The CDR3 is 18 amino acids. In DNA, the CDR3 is TGCAGTGCTAGCCGAGGTTTCCCGGGACTAGCGGGAGGAAACGAGCAGTACTTC. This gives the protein CSASRGFPGLAGGNEQYF.

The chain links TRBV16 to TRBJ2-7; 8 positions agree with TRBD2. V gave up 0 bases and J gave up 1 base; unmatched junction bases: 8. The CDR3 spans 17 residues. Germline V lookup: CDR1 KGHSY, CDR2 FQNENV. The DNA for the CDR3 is TGTGCCAGCAGCCAATCGGTAAGGCGGGAGGCTTCCTACGAGCAGTACTTC. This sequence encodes CASSQSVRREASYEQYF.

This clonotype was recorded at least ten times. The CDR3 bases are TGTGCCAGCAGTGTTGAACCGGGACAGGCCTACGAGCAGTACTTC. Translation gives CASSVEPGQAYEQYF. The chain is built from TRBV6-1 and TRBJ2-7; 8 nucleotides align to TRBD1. Germline CDR1 is MNHNS and CDR2 is SASEGT. V lost 4 bases and J lost 2; bases outside the gene matches: 7. The CDR3 is made up of 15 amino acids.

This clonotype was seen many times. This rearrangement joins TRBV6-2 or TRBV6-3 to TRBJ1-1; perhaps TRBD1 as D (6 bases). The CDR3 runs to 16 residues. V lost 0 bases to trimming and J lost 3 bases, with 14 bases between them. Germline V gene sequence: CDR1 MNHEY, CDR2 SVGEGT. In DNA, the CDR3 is TGTGCCAGCAGTTACTCGCAGGGGCGCTCGGACACTGAAGCTTTCTTT. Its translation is CASSYSQGRSDTEAFF.